Below are 21 T cell receptor beta chains sequenced from a single sample in a study of blood T cell repertoires in COVID-19. Clones were sequenced by immunoSEQ multiplex PCR, and TCRdb holds only the in-frame ones, with some missing. The data contain 34,000 or so clones, 87% of them singletons. Sequencing input: peripheral blood. All receptors come from a man aged 50-60 years with active or convalescent COVID-19.

The V gene is TRBV3-1 (or the pseudogene TRBV3-2), the J gene TRBJ2-3; a possible D gene is TRBD1 (5 bases). The V and J ends lost 1 base and 0 bases respectively, with 11 bases between them. Germline lookup yields CDR1 LGHDT and CDR2 YNNKEL (reference sequence). The CDR3 runs to 16 residues. The CDR3 here is CASSQATGASTDTQYF. DNA for the CDR3: TGTGCCAGCAGCCAAGCTACAGGCGCTAGCACAGATACGCAGTATTTT.

This sequence joins TRBV6-5 and TRBJ2-6, with unresolved D. The CDR3 covers 15 residues. Germline CDR1 and CDR2: MNHEY and SVGAGI. V lost 5 bases and J 4 bases, leaving 12 bases between the germline ends. The DNA for the CDR3 is TGTGCCAGCAGTAATGACACGTCGGGGGCCAACGTCCTGACTTTC. This translates into CASSNDTSGANVLTF.

The rearrangement uses TRBV28 and TRBJ2-3; 7 nucleotides match TRBD2. The CDR3 consists of 17 residues. Germline assignment: CDR1 MDHEN and CDR2 SYDVKM. The junction had 12 bases not matched to a gene; V was cut back by 6 bases and J by 0 bases. CDR3 region: CASRLAGALTSTDTQYF. The CDR3 bases are TGTGCCAGCAGATTGGCGGGAGCCCTAACTAGCACAGATACGCAGTATTTT. Together with reference TRBV28 and TRBJ2-3, the CDR3 gives the full variable domain: DVKVTQSSRYLVKRTGEKVFLECVQDMDHENMFWYRQDPGLGLRLIYFSYDVKMKEKGDIPEGYSVSREKKERFSLILESASTNQTSMYLCASRLAGALTSTDTQYFGPGTRLTVL.

This clone was counted once. The CDR3 sequence is CASSPGRGSTQYF. CDR3 in DNA: TGTGCCAGCAGCCCCGGTCGCGGGAGTACCCAGTACTTC. This chain joins TRBV9 and TRBJ2-5, with 7 bases identical to TRBD2. Per the germline V gene, CDR1 is SGDLS and CDR2 is YYNGEE. V was pared by 4 bases and J by 8 bases, with 8 bases of the junction left unmatched. This CDR3 spans 13 amino acids.

CDR3 nucleotides: TGTGCCAGCAGTGATGAGGTCGACCAAGCTAACTATGGCTACACCTTC. It specifies CASSDEVDQANYGYTF. The chain links TRBV2 to TRBJ1-2; D unresolved. V lost 3 bases to trimming and J lost 0 bases, with 14 bases between them. This CDR3 comprises 16 residues. The germline gives CDR1 SNHLY, CDR2 FYNNEI.

V is TRBV19 and J is TRBJ2-4, with 9 bases aligning to TRBD1. Losses at the gene ends were 10 bases for V and 8 bases for J; bases not matched to a gene: 9. The CDR3 contains 13 residues. Germline values: CDR1 LNHDA, CDR2 SQIVND (reference sequence). The CDR3 here is CATRRTGEDIQYF. The CDR3 nucleotides read TGTGCCACCCGCCGGACAGGGGAGGACATTCAGTACTTC.

The rearrangement links TRBV7-2 to TRBJ2-2; D may be TRBD2 (5 bases). The germline gives CDR1 SGHTA, CDR2 FQGNSA. V dropped 5 bases and J dropped 4 bases, with 14 bases sitting between them. CDR3 length: 15 amino acids. The CDR3 loop is CASSNLAGLTGELFF. The CDR3 DNA sequence: TGTGCCAGCAGCAATCTGGCGGGTCTCACCGGGGAGCTGTTTTTT.

The J gene is TRBJ2-7, the V gene TRBV9; 9 bases agree with TRBD1. V gave up 4 bases and J gave up 5 bases; unmatched junction bases: 7. Germline assignment: CDR1 SGDLS and CDR2 YYNGEE. The CDR3 totals 14 residues. Here the CDR3 DNA reads TGTGCCAGCAGCCCCGGGACAGGGTCCCACGAGCAGTACTTC. Translating it yields CASSPGTGSHEQYF.

This clone occurred once. The rearrangement joins TRBV3-1 (or the pseudogene TRBV3-2) to TRBJ2-2; D call uncertain. V was shortened by 5 bases and J by 0 bases, with 7 bases between the two germline ends. This CDR3 spans 14 amino acids. Germline V gene sequence: CDR1 LGHDT, CDR2 YNNKEL (reference sequence). The CDR3 bases are TGTGCCAGCAGCGTCTCAGCGAACACCGGGGAGCTGTTTTTT. Its protein product is CASSVSANTGELFF.

The CDR3 bases are TGTGCCTGGAGTGTAGGCGGGGTCTCAAGGTACTTC. Its protein product is CAWSVGGVSRYF. The chain uses TRBV30 and TRBJ2-7; a weak D match, TRBD2 (6 bases). From germline, CDR1 is GTSNPN and CDR2 SVGIG (reference sequence). The V gene lost 0 bases and the J gene lost 12 bases, with 15 bases spanning the gap. CDR3 length equals 12 residues. The entire variable domain, with the rest obtained from reference TRBV30 and TRBJ2-7, is as follows: SQTIHQWPATLVQPVGSPLSLECTVEGTSNPNLYWYRQAAGRGLQLLFYSVGIGQISSEVPQNLSASRPQDRQFILSSKKLLLSDSGFYLCAWSVGGVSRYFGPGTRLTVT.

The chain combines TRBV9 with TRBJ2-7; D is uncertain. From germline, CDR1 is SGDLS and CDR2 YYNGEE. The CDR3 consists of 14 residues. Trimming cost V 4 bases and J 3 bases, with 14 bases left between them. CDR3 residues: CASSPQSEVYEQYF. CDR3 DNA sequence: TGTGCCAGCAGCCCCCAGAGCGAAGTCTACGAGCAGTACTTC.

J is TRBJ2-5 and V is TRBV5-4; a possible D gene is TRBD2 (5 bases). This CDR3 spans 14 amino acids. Germline V CDR1 and CDR2: SGHNT, YYREEE (reference sequence). The V end lost 0 bases, the J end lost 0 bases, and 6 bases lay between the germline ends. The CDR3 DNA sequence: TGTGCCAGCAGCTTGGGAGGGTACCAAGAGACCCAGTACTTC. Protein: CASSLGGYQETQYF.

The genes are TRBV7-2 and TRBJ2-3, with TRBD2 matching 8 bases. V was clipped by 3 bases and J by 0 bases; unmatched bases: 5. Per the germline V gene, CDR1 is SGHTA and CDR2 is FQGNSA. This CDR3 spans 16 amino acids. The DNA for the CDR3 is TGTGCCAGCAGCTTCCGGACTAGCAGTAGCACAGATACGCAGTATTTT. It encodes CASSFRTSSSTDTQYF.

V gene TRBV3-1 (or the pseudogene TRBV3-2) combines with J gene TRBJ1-2; a weak D match, TRBD1 (5 bases). This CDR3 spans 14 amino acids. Germline V gives CDR1 LGHDT, CDR2 YNNKEL (reference sequence). With 6 bases removed from V and 4 bases from J, the gap between germline ends came to 15 bases. CDR3 region: CASSPTPGSYGYTF. The CDR3 nucleotides read TGTGCCAGCAGTCCAACTCCAGGGTCCTATGGCTACACCTTC.

The chain recombines TRBV11-3 with TRBJ2-1, with 7 bases matching TRBD2. V lost 3 bases and J lost 0; bases outside the gene matches: 5. CDR3 length equals 16 residues. The germline V gene has CDR1 SGHNT and CDR2 YENEEA. Here the CDR3 reads CASSFGRESSYNEQFF. The CDR3 coding sequence is TGTGCCAGCAGCTTTGGGCGGGAGAGCTCCTACAATGAGCAGTTCTTC.

This rearrangement joins TRBV5-5 to TRBJ1-1, with TRBD1 matching 9 bases. Trimming at V came to 5 bases and at J to 1 base, leaving 0 bases not matched to a gene. Germline CDR1 SGHKS, CDR2 YYEKEE (reference sequence). The CDR3 loop spans 13 amino acids. CDR3 DNA: TGTGCCAGCAGGGGACAGGGGAACACTGAAGCTTTCTTT. Its translation: CASRGQGNTEAFF.

The chain uses TRBV27 and TRBJ2-7; D possibly uses TRBD1 or TRBD2 (12 bases each). V shed 3 bases and J shed 0 bases, with 33 bases lying between them. CDR3 size: 22 residues. Germline V gives CDR1 MNHEY, CDR2 SMNVEV (reference sequence). Here the CDR3 DNA reads TGTGCCAGCAGTTTTACCGGGACAGGGGGCCTGAGGACTAGCGGGGACTCCTACGAGCAGTACTTC. Protein sequence: CASSFTGTGGLRTSGDSYEQYF.

This clone was seen a single time. V gene TRBV7-9 combines with J gene TRBJ2-2, with 9 bases lining up with TRBD2. CDR3 length: 17 residues. J gave up 4 bases and V 3 bases, and 9 bases lay outside the gene matches. The germline V gene has CDR1 SEHNR and CDR2 FQNEAQ (reference sequence). The chain's CDR3 is CASSLRLAGWGTGELFF. As DNA, the CDR3 is TGTGCCAGCAGCTTGCGGCTAGCGGGATGGGGCACCGGGGAGCTGTTTTTT.

This rearrangement joins TRBV28 to TRBJ2-7; 8 nucleotides line up with TRBD2. J was trimmed by 3 bases and V by 4 bases; bases with no gene match: 11. The germline V gene has CDR1 MDHEN and CDR2 SYDVKM. The CDR3 is 16 amino acids. Here the CDR3 reads CASSSPSGWPGYEQYF. The CDR3 DNA reads TGTGCCAGCAGTTCCCCTAGCGGGTGGCCGGGCTACGAGCAGTACTTC.

The V call is TRBV7-2, the J call TRBJ2-1; TRBD1 aligns across 8 bases. CDR3 size: 15 residues. J lost 2 bases, V lost 5 bases, and 5 bases had no gene match. Germline CDR1 SGHTA, CDR2 FQGNSA. In DNA form, the CDR3 reads TGTGCCAGCAGCAAAGACAGGGGTACCTACAATGAGCAGTTCTTC. Residues: CASSKDRGTYNEQFF.

This chain uses TRBV6-5 with TRBJ2-1, with TRBD1 matching over 8 bases. V shed 6 bases, J shed 4 bases, and the junction held 5 bases outside the gene matches. Per germline, CDR1 MNHEY and CDR2 SVGAGI. The CDR3 length is 14 residues. CDR3 region: CASSRTGQYNEQFF. For the CDR3, the DNA is TGTGCCAGCAGCAGGACAGGGCAATACAATGAGCAGTTCTTC.